This TCR beta chain was captured by sequencing in a study of blood T cell repertoires in COVID-19. For the study at large: COVID-19 samples collected from the United States, Italy and Spain covered acute and convalescent phases. PBMCs, B-cell-depleted T cells, or T cells provided the cDNA or gDNA that made up the material.

Method: immunoSEQ multiplex PCR; TCRdb's copy keeps in-frame clones and lacks some. The sample lists tens of thousands of clones; 70% to 90% were seen once. It was during active infection that Seattle patients were enrolled and then longitudinally followed. CDR1 is SGHAT, CDR2 FQNNGV, per germline. The V segment lost 6 bases and the J segment 6 bases; nucleotides outside the gene matches: 3. This CDR3 region has 13 residues. The sequenced sample consisted of peripheral blood. This receptor was taken from a man aged 70-80 years with COVID-19, enrolled during active disease. The chain employs TRBV11-2 and TRBJ2-7; 12 bases align to TRBD2. The CDR3, as DNA: TGTGCCAGCAGGCGGACTAGCGGGACCGAGCAGTACTTC. Translating gives CASRRTSGTEQYF.